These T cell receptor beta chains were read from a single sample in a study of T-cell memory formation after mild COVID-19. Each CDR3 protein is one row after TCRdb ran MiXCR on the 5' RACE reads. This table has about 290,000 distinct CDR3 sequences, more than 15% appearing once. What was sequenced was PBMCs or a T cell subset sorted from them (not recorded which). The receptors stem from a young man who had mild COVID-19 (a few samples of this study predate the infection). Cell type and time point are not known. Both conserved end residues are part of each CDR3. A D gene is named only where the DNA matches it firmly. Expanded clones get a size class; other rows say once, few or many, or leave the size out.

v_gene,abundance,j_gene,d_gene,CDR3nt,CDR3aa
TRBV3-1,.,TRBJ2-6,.,TGTGCCAGCAGCCAGCCTAGGTGGGCTGGGGCCAACGTCCTGACTTTC,CASSQPRWAGANVLTF
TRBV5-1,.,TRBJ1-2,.,TGCGCCAGCAGCTTGAACCAGGGAGGGGCCTATGGCTACACCTTC,CASSLNQGGAYGYTF
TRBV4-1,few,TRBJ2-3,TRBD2,TGCGCCAGCAGCCAAGCTAGCGGGGGAAGAGATACGCAGTATTTT,CASSQASGGRDTQYF
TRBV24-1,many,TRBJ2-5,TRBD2,TGTGCCACCAGTCCTAGCGGGGTAGAGACCCAGTACTTC,CATSPSGVETQYF
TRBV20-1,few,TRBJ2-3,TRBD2,TGCAGTGCCCTACCGGGACTAGCGGGGGGCACCACAGATACGCAGTATTTT,CSALPGLAGGTTDTQYF
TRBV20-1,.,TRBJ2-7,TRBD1,TGCAGTGCTAGAGATCTCGGGACAGGGGGCTACGAGCAGTACTTC,CSARDLGTGGYEQYF
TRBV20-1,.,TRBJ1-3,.,TGCAGTGCCCTTGAGGGGCCCGCGGGCGGCACCATATATTTT,CSALEGPAGGTIYF
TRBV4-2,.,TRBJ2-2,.,TGTGCCAGCAGCCAAGACCCAGGGTTCACCGGGGAGCTGTTTTTT,CASSQDPGFTGELFF
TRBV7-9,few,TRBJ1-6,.,TGTGCCAGCAGCTCTCAGGGATTTGAATCACCCCTCCACTTT,CASSSQGFESPLHF
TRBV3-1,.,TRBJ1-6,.,TGTGCCAGCAGCCAAGAGGACAAGGGTCGGTCACCCCTCCACTTT,CASSQEDKGRSPLHF
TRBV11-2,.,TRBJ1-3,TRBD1,TGTGCCAGCAGCCTTGCCCTGGGACAGTATCGCTCTGGAAACACCATATATTTT,CASSLALGQYRSGNTIYF
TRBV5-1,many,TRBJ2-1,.,TGCGCCAGCACCACGCAGGGCTCCTACAATGAGCAGTTCTTC,CASTTQGSYNEQFF
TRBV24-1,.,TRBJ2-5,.,TGTGCCACCACACAGGGACAAGAGACCCAGTACTTC,CATTQGQETQYF
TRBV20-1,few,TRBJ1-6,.,TGCAGTGCTAGAGATGGCCGGTTATCCTATAATTCACCCCTCCACTTT,CSARDGRLSYNSPLHF
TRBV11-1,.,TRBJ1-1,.,TGTGCCAGCAGCTTATTCGGGGCCTCGACTGAAGCTTTCTTT,CASSLFGASTEAFF
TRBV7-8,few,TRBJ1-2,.,TGTGCCAGCAGCCAACAGGGTAATGGCTACACCTTC,CASSQQGNGYTF
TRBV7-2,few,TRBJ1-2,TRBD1,TGTGCCAGCAGCATGGGGGACAGGGAATATGGCTACACCTTC,CASSMGDREYGYTF
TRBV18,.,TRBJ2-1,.,TGTGCCAGCTCACCAGGGGTAGGCTCCTACAATGAGCAGTTCTTC,CASSPGVGSYNEQFF
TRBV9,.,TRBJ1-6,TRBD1,TGTGCCAGCAGCGTAGAAGGGGGCTCACCCCTCCACTTT,CASSVEGGSPLHF
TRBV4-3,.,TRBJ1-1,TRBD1,TGCGCCAGCAGCCAAGAATGGATCAGGGGGAGGATAATGAACACTGAAGCTTTCTTT,CASSQEWIRGRIMNTEAFF
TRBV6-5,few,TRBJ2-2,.,TGTGCCAGCAGTCACGACAGGGGAGGGGCCGGGGAGCTGTTTTTT,CASSHDRGGAGELFF
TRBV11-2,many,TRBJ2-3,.,TGTGCCAGCAGCTCCTTCCGGGACCCCCCGCCAGATACGCAGTATTTT,CASSSFRDPPPDTQYF
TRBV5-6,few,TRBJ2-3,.,TGTGCCAGCACGCGCCCTGACAGCACAGATACGCAGTATTTT,CASTRPDSTDTQYF
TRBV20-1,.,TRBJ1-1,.,TGCAGTCCACACGTCGCAGGGTTATGGGGAGCTTTCTTT,CSPHVAGLWGAFF
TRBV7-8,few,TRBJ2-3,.,TGTGCCAGCAGCTTTTGGCAGGGGACCACAGATACGCAGTATTTT,CASSFWQGTTDTQYF
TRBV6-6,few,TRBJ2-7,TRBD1,TGTGCCAGCAGTTACAACGGACAGGGGATCGACGAGCAGTACTTC,CASSYNGQGIDEQYF
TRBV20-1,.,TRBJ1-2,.,TGCAGTGTTGGCAGGGGAAAAAGCCAGGATGGCTACACCTTC,CSVGRGKSQDGYTF
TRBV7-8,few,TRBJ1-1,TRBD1,TGTGCCAGCAGCCCTTTGGCCCAGGGGGCTAGGACTGAAGCTTTCTTT,CASSPLAQGARTEAFF
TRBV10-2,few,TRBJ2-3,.,TGCGCCAGCAGTGCAATAGATACGCAGTATTTT,CASSAIDTQYF
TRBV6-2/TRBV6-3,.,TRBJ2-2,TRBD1,TGTGCCAGCAGCCGAACAGGGGGCGCGTACACCGGGGAGCTGTTTTTT,CASSRTGGAYTGELFF
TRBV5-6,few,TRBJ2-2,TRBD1,TGTGCCAGCAGCTTGGTCGGGACAGGGTATTCCGGGGAGCTGTTTTTT,CASSLVGTGYSGELFF
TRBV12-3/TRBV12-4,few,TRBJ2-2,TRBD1,TGTGCCAGCGACAGGGGGCTGAGCGGGGAGCTGTTTTTT,CASDRGLSGELFF
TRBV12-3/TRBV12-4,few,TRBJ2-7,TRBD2,TGTGCCAGCAGACCGAGACTAGCGGTGGCCTACGAGCAGTACTTC,CASRPRLAVAYEQYF
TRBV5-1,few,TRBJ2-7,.,TGCGCCAGCAGCTCGGCCGGCCATAGCTCCTACGAGCAGTACTTC,CASSSAGHSSYEQYF
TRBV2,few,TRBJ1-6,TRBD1,TGTGCCAGCAGTACCAGATCCGGGACAGGTCCTTATTCACCCCTCCACTTT,CASSTRSGTGPYSPLHF
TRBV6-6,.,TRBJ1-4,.,TGTGCCAGCAGTTACTCAGCCGGGGGCGGTGAAAAACTGTTTTTT,CASSYSAGGGEKLFF
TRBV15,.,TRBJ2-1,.,TGTGCCACCAGCAGAGATAGGGATAGGCTGGGGTTCTTC,CATSRDRDRLGFF
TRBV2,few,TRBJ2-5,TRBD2,TGTGCCACCCGGACTAGCGGGGTCCAAGAGACCCAGTACTTC,CATRTSGVQETQYF
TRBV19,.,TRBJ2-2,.,TGTGCCAGTAGTATAGATCAAGCGAACACCGGGGAGCTGTTTTTT,CASSIDQANTGELFF
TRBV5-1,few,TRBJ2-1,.,TGCGCCAGCAGCTTAACGTTGCGACAGTTCTATAGCAATGAGCAGTTCTTC,CASSLTLRQFYSNEQFF
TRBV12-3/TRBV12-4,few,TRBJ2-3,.,TGTGCCAGCAGTTTCGCCGGGAACACAGATACGCAGTATTTT,CASSFAGNTDTQYF
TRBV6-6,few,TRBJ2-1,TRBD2,TGTGCCAGCAGGATCCCTAGCGGGGGGGACAATGAGCAGTTCTTC,CASRIPSGGDNEQFF
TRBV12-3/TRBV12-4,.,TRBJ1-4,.,TGTGCCAGCAGGCTCGAGAGACCGAATGAAAAACTGTTTTTT,CASRLERPNEKLFF
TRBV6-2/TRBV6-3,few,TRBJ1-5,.,TGTGCCAGCAGTTACTCGGGGTTCAATCAGCCCCAGCATTTT,CASSYSGFNQPQHF
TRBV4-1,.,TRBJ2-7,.,TGCGCCAGCAGCCAAGAGGGGCGGACCTACGAGCAGTACTTC,CASSQEGRTYEQYF
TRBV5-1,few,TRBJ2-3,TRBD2,TGCGCCAGCAGCCTGGGATGGCAAGCGGGGGTATATGATACGCAGTATTTT,CASSLGWQAGVYDTQYF
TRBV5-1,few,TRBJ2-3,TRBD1,TGCGCCAGCAGCACGACAGGGGAGACAGATACGCAGTATTTT,CASSTTGETDTQYF
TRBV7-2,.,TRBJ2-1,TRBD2,TGTGCCAGCAGCTTAGCGCTAGCGGGGGGCGGCCATGAGCAGTTCTTC,CASSLALAGGGHEQFF
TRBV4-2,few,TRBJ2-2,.,TGTGCCAGCACAAGAGAAACGAACACCGGGGAGCTGTTTTTT,CASTRETNTGELFF
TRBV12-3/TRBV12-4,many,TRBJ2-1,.,TGTGCCAGCAGTTTAAATGAGCAGTTCTTC,CASSLNEQFF
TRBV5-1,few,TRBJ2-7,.,TGCGCCAGCAGCTTGGAGCCGGCCTCCTACGAGCAGTACTTC,CASSLEPASYEQYF
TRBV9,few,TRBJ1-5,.,TGTGCCAGCACCCCAGACGGTAGCAATCAGCCCCAGCATTTT,CASTPDGSNQPQHF
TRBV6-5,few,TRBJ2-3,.,TGTGCCAGCACCCACGGGGGAAACCCGAGCACAGATACGCAGTATTTT,CASTHGGNPSTDTQYF
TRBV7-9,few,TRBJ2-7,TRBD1,TGTGCCAGCAGCTTAAGTACAGGGGTAGGCTACGAGCAGTACTTC,CASSLSTGVGYEQYF
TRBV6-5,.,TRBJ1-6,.,TGTGCCAGCAGTCGCCCTAATTCACCCCTCCACTTT,CASSRPNSPLHF
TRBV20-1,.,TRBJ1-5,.,TGCAGTGCTAGGGGGAGGGGCCCCAATCAGCCCCAGCATTTT,CSARGRGPNQPQHF
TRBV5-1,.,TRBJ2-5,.,TGCGCCAGCAGCTGGACGGTCCTTAGTCAAGAGACCCAGTACTTC,CASSWTVLSQETQYF